The sequence of this T cell receptor beta chain was determined in a study of naive and memory T cell subsets. Notes on this clonotype: Antigen: not known.

Two oligonucleotides, mixed equimolar, formed the beta constant-region primer covering TRBC1 and TRBC2. The ligated cDNA underwent four PCR rounds using SP2 and nested alpha and beta constant-region primers. TCRdb ran MiXCR on the UMI-ligation and nested PCR reads and lists one entry per CDR3 protein. Of some 31,000 distinct CDR3 sequences listed, around 18% are singletons. The germline V gene has CDR1 SGHRS and CDR2 YFSETQ. There are 14 residues in the CDR3. Trimming shortened V by 0 bases and J by 6 bases, and 13 bases separated the two germline ends. General study results and limits: There was no ground truth to check naive and memory subset results. Gini index rose across naive, CM, EM and EMRA in CD4 and CD8.

This clonotype originated in a human donor in good health. The sequencing input was effector memory CD4+ T cells from blood. As to subset: effector memory, CD45RA- CD27-. The V and J genes are TRBV5-1 and TRBJ2-7; D unresolved. The CDR3 DNA reads as TGCGCCAGCAGCTTGGGGCAGTCCTCCCCCGAGCAGTACTTC. It translates to CASSLGQSSPEQYF.